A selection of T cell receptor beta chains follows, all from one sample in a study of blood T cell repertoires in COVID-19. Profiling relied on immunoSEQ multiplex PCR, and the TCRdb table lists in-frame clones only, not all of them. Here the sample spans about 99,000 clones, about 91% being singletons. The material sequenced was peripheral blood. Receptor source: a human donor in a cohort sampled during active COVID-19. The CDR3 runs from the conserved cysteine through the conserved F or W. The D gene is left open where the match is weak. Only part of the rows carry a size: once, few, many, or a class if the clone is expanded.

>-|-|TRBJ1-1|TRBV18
CASSPDSMNTEAFF
TGTGCCAGCTCACCCGACAGCATGAACACTGAAGCTTTCTTT
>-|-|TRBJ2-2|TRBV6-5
CASNRGNTGELFF
TGTGCCAGCAACCGGGGAAACACCGGGGAGCTGTTTTTT
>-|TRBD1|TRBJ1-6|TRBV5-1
CASSSSPGQGTSPLHF
TGCGCCAGCAGCTCTTCACCGGGACAGGGGACTTCACCCCTCCACTTT
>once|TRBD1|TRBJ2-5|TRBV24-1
CATSEPGTGSQETQYF
TGTGCCACCAGTGAGCCCGGGACAGGGTCCCAAGAGACCCAGTACTTC
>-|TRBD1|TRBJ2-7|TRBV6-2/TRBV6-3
CASTPRYRGPSRHYEQYF
TGTGCCAGCACCCCAAGGTACAGGGGCCCTTCGAGACACTACGAGCAGTACTTC
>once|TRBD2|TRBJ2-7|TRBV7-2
CASSRTSGGAYEQYF
TGTGCCAGCAGCCGGACTAGCGGGGGGGCCTACGAGCAGTACTTC
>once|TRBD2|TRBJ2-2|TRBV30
CAWSSGGVTGELFF
TGTGCCTGGAGTTCCGGGGGGGTCACCGGGGAGCTGTTTTTT
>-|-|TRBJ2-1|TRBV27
CASSLAGVSYNEQFF
TGTGCCAGCAGTTTAGCAGGGGTCTCCTACAATGAGCAGTTCTTC
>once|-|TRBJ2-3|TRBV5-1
CASSLAASSTDTQYF
TGCGCCAGCAGCTTGGCGGCTAGCTCCACAGATACGCAGTATTTT
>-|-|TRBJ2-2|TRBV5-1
CASSFERQGAGGELFF
TGCGCCAGCAGCTTCGAGAGACAGGGAGCGGGCGGGGAGCTGTTTTTT
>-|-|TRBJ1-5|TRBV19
CASSIDLYNQPQHF
TGTGCCAGTAGTATAGATTTGTACAATCAGCCCCAGCATTTT
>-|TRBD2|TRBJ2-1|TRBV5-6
CASSLGTSGTAAQFF
TGTGCCAGCAGCCTCGGGACTAGCGGGACGGCTGCGCAGTTCTTC
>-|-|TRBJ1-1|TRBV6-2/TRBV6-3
CASSHPPPPLRWSMNTEAFF
TGTGCCAGCAGTCATCCACCACCACCGTTGCGGTGGTCCATGAACACTGAAGCTTTCTTT
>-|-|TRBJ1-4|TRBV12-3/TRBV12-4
CASSFRGGEKLFF
TGTGCCAGCAGTTTCAGGGGTGGAGAAAAACTGTTTTTT
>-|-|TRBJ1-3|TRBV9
CASSMTGLGNTIYF
TGTGCCAGCAGCATGACAGGCCTCGGAAACACCATATATTTT
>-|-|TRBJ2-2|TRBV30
CAWSPTANTGELFF
TGTGCCTGGAGCCCTACAGCGAACACCGGGGAGCTGTTTTTT
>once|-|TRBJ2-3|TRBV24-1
CATSGGANTQYF
TGTGCCACCAGTGGGGGCGCGAATACGCAGTATTTT
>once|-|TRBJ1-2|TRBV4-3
CASSQEWELNYGYTF
TGCGCCAGCAGCCAAGAGTGGGAGCTTAACTATGGCTACACCTTC
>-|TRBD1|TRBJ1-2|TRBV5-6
CASSQGQGPGYTF
TGTGCCAGCAGCCAGGGACAGGGGCCTGGCTACACCTTC
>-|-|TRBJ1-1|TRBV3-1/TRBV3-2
CASSPLSRETEAFF
TGTGCCAGCAGCCCCCTTTCAAGGGAGACTGAAGCTTTCTTT
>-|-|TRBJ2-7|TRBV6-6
CASSHPYRGAGAYYEQYF
TGTGCCAGCAGTCATCCATATCGCGGGGCTGGGGCATACTACGAGCAGTACTTC
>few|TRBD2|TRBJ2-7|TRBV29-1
CSVEEPGLAGLGQYF
TGCAGCGTTGAGGAGCCGGGACTAGCGGGGCTCGGGCAGTACTTC